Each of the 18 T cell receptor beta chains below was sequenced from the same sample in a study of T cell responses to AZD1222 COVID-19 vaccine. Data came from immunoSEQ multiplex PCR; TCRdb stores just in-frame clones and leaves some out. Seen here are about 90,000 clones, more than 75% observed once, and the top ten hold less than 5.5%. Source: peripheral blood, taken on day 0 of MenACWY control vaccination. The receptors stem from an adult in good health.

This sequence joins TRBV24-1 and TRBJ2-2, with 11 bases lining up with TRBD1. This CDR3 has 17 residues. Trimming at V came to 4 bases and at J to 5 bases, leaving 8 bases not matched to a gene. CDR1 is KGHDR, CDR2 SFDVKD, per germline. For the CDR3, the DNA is TGTGCCACCAGTGACCCTCGGGGGACAGGGGGTACCGGGGAGCTGTTTTTT. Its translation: CATSDPRGTGGTGELFF.

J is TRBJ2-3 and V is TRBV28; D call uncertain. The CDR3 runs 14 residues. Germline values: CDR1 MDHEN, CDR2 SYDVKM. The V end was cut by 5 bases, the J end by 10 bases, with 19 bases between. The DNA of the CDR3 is TGTGCCAGCAGTCTACTCCGGACCGGCGCGGCGCAGTATTTT. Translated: CASSLLRTGAAQYF.

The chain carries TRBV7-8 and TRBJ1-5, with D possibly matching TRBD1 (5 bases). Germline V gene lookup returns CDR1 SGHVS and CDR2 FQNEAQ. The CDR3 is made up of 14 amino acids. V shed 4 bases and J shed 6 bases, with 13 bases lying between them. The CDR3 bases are TGTGCCAGCAGCTCCCTTGTGGGACCTCAGCCCCAGCATTTT. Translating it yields CASSSLVGPQPQHF.

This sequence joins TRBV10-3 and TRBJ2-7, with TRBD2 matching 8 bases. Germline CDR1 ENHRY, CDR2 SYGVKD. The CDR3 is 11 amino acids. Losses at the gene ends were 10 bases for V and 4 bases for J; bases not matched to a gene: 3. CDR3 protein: CATKREYEQYF. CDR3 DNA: TGTGCCACCAAGCGGGAGTACGAGCAGTACTTC.

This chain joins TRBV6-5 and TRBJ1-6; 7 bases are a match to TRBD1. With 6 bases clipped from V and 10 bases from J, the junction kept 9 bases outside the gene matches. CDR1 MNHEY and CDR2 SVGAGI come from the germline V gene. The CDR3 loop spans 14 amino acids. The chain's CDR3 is CASSRDSLSSPLHF. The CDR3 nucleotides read TGTGCCAGCAGCCGGGACAGCCTCTCGTCACCCCTCCACTTT.

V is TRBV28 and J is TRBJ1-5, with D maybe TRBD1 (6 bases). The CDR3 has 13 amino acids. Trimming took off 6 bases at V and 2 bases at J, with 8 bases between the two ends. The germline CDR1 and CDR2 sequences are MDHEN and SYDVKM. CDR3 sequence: CASSRQGNQPQHF. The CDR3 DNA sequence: TGTGCCAGCAGCAGACAGGGCAATCAGCCCCAGCATTTT.

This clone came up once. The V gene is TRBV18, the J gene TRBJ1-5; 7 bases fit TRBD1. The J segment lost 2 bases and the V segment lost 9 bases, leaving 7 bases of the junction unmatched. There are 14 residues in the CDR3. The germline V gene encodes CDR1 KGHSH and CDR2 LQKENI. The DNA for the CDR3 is TGTGCCAGTAATGGACAGGCGGGCAATCAGCCCCAGCATTTT. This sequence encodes CASNGQAGNQPQHF.

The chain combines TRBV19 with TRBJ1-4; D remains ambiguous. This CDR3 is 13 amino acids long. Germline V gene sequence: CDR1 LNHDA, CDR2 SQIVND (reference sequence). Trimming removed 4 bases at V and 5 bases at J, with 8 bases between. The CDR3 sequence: CASSRAENEKLFF. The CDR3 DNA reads TGTGCCAGTAGTAGGGCAGAGAATGAAAAACTGTTTTTT.

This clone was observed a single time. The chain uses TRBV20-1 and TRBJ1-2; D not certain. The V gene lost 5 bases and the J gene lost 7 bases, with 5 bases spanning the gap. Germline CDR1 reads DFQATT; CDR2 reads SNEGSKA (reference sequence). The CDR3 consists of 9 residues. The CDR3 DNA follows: TGCAGTGCTCTAGGTGGCTACACCTTC. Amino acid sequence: CSALGGYTF.

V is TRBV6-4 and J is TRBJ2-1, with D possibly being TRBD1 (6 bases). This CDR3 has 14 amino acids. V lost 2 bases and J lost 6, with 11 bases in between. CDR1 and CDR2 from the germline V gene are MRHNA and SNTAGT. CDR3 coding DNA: TGTGCCAGCAGTGACATGACAGGCCGCAATGAGCAGTTCTTC. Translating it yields CASSDMTGRNEQFF.

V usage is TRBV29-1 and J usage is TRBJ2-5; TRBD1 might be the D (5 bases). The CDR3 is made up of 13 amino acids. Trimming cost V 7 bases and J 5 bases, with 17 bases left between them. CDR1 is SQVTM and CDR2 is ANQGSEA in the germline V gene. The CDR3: CSASRALGETQYF. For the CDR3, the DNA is TGCAGCGCCTCCAGGGCCTTAGGGGAGACCCAGTACTTC.

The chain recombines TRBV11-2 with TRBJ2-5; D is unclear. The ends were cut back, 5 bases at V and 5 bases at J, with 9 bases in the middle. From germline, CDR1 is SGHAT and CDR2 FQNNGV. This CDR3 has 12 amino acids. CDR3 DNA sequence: TGTGCCAGCAGCCCCATAAGGGAGACCCAGTACTTC. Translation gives CASSPIRETQYF.

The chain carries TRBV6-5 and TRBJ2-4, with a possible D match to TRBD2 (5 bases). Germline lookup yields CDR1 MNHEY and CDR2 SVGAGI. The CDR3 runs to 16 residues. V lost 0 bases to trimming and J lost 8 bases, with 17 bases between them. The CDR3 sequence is CASSYSPPGTGDIQYF. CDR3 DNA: TGTGCCAGCAGTTACTCGCCCCCGGGAACCGGGGACATTCAGTACTTC.

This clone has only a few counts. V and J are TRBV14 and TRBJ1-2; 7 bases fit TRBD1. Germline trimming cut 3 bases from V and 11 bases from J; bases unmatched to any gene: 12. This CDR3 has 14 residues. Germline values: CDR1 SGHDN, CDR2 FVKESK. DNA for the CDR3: TGTGCCAGCAGCCAGACCCGGGACAGATCCCCTTACACCTTC. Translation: CASSQTRDRSPYTF.

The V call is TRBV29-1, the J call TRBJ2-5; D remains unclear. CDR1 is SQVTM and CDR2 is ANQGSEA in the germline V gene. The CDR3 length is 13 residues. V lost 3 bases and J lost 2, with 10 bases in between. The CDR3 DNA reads TGCAGCGTTGAGGTTATCACTCAAGAGACCCAGTACTTC. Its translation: CSVEVITQETQYF.

DNA for the CDR3: TGTGCCAGCAGCCTCGGACAGACTAATCAGCCCCAGCATTTT. Residues: CASSLGQTNQPQHF. The chain links TRBV3-1 (or the pseudogene TRBV3-2) to TRBJ1-5; D is perhaps TRBD1 (6 bases). The CDR3 runs to 14 residues. The V end lost 4 bases, the J end lost 4 bases, and 11 bases lay between the germline ends. Germline-derived CDR1 and CDR2 are LGHDT and YNNKEL (reference sequence).

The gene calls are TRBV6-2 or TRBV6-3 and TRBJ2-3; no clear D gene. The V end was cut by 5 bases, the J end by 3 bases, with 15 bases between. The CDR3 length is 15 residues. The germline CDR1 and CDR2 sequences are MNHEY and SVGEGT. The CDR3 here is CASSPKYRTTDTQYF. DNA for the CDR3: TGTGCCAGCAGTCCAAAATATCGGACGACAGATACGCAGTATTTT.

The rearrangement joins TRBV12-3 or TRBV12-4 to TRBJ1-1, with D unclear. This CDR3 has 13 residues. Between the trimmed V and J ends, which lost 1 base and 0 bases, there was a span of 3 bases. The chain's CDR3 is CASSLGLNTEAFF. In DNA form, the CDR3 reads TGTGCCAGCAGTTTAGGTCTGAACACTGAAGCTTTCTTT.